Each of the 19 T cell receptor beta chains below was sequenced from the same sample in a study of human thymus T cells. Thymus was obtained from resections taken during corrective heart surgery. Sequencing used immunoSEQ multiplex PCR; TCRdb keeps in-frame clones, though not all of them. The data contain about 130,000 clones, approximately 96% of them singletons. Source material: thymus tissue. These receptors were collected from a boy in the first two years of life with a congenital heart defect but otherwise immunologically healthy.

The CDR3 reads CASKSTGTGYNEQFF. For the CDR3, the DNA is TGTGCCAGTAAGTCTACCGGGACAGGGTACAATGAGCAGTTCTTC. The gene calls are TRBV19 and TRBJ2-1; TRBD1 agrees at 9 bases. Germline lookup yields CDR1 LNHDA and CDR2 SQIVND (reference sequence). Trimming removed 7 bases from V and 4 bases from J; junction bases left unmatched: 8. This CDR3 has 15 residues.

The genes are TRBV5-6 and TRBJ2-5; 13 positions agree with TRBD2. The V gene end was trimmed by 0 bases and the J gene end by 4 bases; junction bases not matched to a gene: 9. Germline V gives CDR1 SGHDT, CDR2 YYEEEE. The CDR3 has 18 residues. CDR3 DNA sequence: TGTGCCAGCAGCTTGGTCCAACTAGCGGGGGGGCTTAGAGAGACCCAGTACTTC. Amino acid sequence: CASSLVQLAGGLRETQYF. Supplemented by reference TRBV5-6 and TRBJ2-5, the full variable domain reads DAGVTQSPTHLIKTRGQQVTLRCSPKSGHDTVSWYQQALGQGPQFIFQYYEEEERQRGNFPDRFSGHQFPNYSSELNVNALLLGDSALYLCASSLVQLAGGLRETQYFGPGTRLLVL.

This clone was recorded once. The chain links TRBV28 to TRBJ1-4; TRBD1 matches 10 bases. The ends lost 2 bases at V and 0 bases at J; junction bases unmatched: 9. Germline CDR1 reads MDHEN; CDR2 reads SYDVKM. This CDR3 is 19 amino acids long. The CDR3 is CASSLKGQGRLATNEKLFF. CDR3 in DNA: TGTGCCAGCAGTTTAAAGGGACAGGGGCGGCTAGCAACTAATGAAAAACTGTTTTTT.

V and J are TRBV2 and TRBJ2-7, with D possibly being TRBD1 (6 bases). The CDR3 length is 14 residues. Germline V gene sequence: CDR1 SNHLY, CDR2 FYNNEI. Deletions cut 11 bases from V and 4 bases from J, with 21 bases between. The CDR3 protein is CAQRPPGAGYEQYF. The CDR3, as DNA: TGTGCCCAAAGACCCCCAGGGGCTGGGTACGAGCAGTACTTC.

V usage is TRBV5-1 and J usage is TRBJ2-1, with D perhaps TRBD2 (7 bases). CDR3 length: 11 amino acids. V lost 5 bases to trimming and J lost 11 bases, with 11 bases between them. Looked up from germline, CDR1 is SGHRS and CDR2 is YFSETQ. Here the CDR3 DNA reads TGCGCCAGCAGTCTGCGGGGGCAGCAGTTCTTC. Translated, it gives CASSLRGQQFF.

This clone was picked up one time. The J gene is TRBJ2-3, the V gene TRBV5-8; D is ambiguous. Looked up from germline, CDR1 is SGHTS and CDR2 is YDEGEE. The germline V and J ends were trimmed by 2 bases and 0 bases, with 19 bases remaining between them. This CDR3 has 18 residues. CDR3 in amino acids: CASSLINPLAQSTDTQYF. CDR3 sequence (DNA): TGTGCCAGCAGCTTAATAAACCCTCTCGCGCAGAGCACAGATACGCAGTATTTT.

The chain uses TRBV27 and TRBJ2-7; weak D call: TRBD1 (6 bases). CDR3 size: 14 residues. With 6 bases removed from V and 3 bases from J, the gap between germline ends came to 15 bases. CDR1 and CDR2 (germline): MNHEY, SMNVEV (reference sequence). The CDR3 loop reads CASRRYRELYEQYF. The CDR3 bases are TGTGCCAGCAGACGATACAGGGAGCTCTACGAGCAGTACTTC.

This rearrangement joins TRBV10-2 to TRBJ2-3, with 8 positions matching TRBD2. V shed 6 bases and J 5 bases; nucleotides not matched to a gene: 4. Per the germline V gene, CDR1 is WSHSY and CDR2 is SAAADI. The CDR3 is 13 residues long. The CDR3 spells CASRTSEVDTQYF. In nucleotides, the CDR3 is TGCGCCAGCAGGACTAGCGAAGTAGATACGCAGTATTTT.

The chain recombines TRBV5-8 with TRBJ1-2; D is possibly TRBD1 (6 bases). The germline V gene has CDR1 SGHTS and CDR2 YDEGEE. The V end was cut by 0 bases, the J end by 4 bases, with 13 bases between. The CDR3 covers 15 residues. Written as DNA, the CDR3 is TGTGCCAGCAGCTTGGAAAGGGAGGGGGGCTATGGCTACACCTTC. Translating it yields CASSLEREGGYGYTF.

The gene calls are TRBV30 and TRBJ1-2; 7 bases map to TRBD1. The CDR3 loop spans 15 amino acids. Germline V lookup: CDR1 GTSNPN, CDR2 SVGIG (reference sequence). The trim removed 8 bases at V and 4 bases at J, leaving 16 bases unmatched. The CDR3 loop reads CAGPLERGLTYGYTF. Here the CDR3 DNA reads TGTGCCGGACCCCTCGAGAGGGGGCTTACCTATGGCTACACCTTC.

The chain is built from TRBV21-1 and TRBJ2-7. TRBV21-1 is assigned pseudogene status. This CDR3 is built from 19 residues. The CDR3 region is CARQTYKGTPVVPISLQYF. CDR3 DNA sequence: TGTGCCAGACAGACTTACAAGGGGACCCCTGTTGTCCCCATTTCGTTGCAGTACTTC.

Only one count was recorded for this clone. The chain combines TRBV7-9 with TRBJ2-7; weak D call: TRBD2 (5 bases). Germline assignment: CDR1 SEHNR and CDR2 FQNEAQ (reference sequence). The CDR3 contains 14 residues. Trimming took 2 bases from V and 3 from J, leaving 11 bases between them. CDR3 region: CASSLTAGDYEQYF. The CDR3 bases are TGTGCCAGCAGCTTAACGGCCGGGGACTACGAGCAGTACTTC.

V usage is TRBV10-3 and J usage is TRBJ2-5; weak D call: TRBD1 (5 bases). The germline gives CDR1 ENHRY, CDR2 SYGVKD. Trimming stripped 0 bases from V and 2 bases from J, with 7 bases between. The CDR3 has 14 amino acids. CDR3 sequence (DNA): TGTGCCATCAGTGAGTCGACAGTACAAGAGACCCAGTACTTC. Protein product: CAISESTVQETQYF.

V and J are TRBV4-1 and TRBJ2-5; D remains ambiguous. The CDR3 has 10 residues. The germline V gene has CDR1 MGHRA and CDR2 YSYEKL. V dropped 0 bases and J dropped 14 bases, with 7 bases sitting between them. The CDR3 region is CASSQEDTYF. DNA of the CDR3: TGCGCCAGCAGCCAAGAGGATACTTACTTC.

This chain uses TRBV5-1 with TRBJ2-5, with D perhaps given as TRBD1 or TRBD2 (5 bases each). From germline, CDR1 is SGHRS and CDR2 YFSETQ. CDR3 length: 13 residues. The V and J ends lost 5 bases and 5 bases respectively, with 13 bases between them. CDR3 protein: CASSGTVGETQYF. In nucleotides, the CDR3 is TGCGCCAGCAGTGGGACGGTAGGGGAGACCCAGTACTTC.

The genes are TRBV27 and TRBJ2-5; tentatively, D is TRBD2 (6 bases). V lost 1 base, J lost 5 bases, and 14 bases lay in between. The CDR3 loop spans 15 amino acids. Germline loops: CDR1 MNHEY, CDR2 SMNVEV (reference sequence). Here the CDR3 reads CASSLCGGKEETQYF. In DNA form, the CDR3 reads TGTGCCAGCAGTTTATGTGGAGGGAAAGAGGAGACCCAGTACTTC.

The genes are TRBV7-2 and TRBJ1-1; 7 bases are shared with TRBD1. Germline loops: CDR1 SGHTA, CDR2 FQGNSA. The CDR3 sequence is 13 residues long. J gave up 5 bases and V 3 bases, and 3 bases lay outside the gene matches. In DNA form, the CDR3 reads TGTGCCAGCAGCTTTAACAGGGGAACTGAAGCTTTCTTT. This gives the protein CASSFNRGTEAFF.

The CDR3 DNA reads TGTGCCAGCAGTTACTCCTCCGGGACTACAGATACGCAGTATTTT. Its translation: CASSYSSGTTDTQYF. The genes are TRBV6-5 and TRBJ2-3; maybe TRBD2 (6 bases). Trimming left V 0 bases short and J 3 bases short, with 10 bases between. The CDR3 runs 15 residues. Germline V gene data show CDR1 as MNHEY and CDR2 as SVGAGI.

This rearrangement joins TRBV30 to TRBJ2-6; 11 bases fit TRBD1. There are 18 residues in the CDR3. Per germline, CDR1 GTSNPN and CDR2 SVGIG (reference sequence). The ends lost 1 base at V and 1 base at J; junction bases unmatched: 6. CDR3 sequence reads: CAWSDPGQGGSGANVLTF. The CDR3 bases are TGTGCCTGGAGTGATCCGGGACAGGGGGGGTCTGGGGCCAACGTCCTGACTTTC.